This passage covers 4 T cell receptor beta chains from one sample sequenced in a study of CD8 T cells in Susac syndrome. Random hexamers were used to reverse transcribe an amount of roughly 0.5 to 1 ug RNA. TCRdb ran MiXCR on the immunoSEQ multiplex PCR reads and lists one entry per CDR3 protein. The sample has 150,000 to 200,000 distinct CDR3 sequences; 95% to 96% are singletons. The sample comprised CD4+ T cells from PBMCs. These receptors originate from a human donor with Susac syndrome.

This clonotype turned up a few times. The chain carries TRBV27 and TRBJ1-2; 7 bases agree with TRBD1. CDR1 MNHEY and CDR2 SMNVEV come from the germline V gene (reference sequence). The CDR3 is 14 amino acids. Losses at the gene ends were 5 bases for V and 0 bases for J; bases not matched to a gene: 3. CDR3 residues: CASSGDRANYGYTF. For the CDR3, the DNA is TGTGCCAGCAGTGGGGACAGAGCTAACTATGGCTACACCTTC.

This clonotype was seen just once. The rearrangement uses TRBV20-1 and TRBJ1-5; a weak D match, TRBD1 (5 bases). The germline V gene encodes CDR1 DFQATT and CDR2 SNEGSKA (reference sequence). V was shortened by 6 bases and J by 2 bases, with 14 bases between the two germline ends. The length of the CDR3 is 14 residues. In nucleotides, the CDR3 is TGCAGTGCCAGTTTAGGGGTTGGCAATCAGCCCCAGCATTTT. This translates into CSASLGVGNQPQHF.

This chain links TRBV14 with TRBJ2-5; D may correspond to TRBD1 or TRBD2 (5 bases each). Germline-derived CDR1 and CDR2 are SGHDN and FVKESK. Trimming shortened V by 0 bases and J by 5 bases, and 13 bases separated the two germline ends. The CDR3 is 15 residues long. This chain's CDR3 is CASSQDKGRDETQYF. CDR3 sequence (DNA): TGTGCCAGCAGCCAAGACAAGGGCAGGGACGAGACCCAGTACTTC.

The chain joins TRBV5-1 to TRBJ1-2; 7 bases align to TRBD1. Germline-derived CDR1 and CDR2 are SGHRS and YFSETQ. V lost 4 bases, J lost 4 bases, and 4 bases stayed unmatched. The CDR3 runs 13 residues. The CDR3 DNA reads TGCGCCAGCAGCGGGGGACAGCTCTATGGCTACACCTTC. Encoded protein: CASSGGQLYGYTF.